These 29 T cell receptor beta chains were all obtained from the same sample, sequenced in a study of blood T cell repertoires in COVID-19. Measured with immunoSEQ multiplex PCR; TCRdb has only the in-frame clones, and not every one. The repertoire includes fewer than 300,000 clones, roughly 84% of them detected once, and less than 4% sits in the top ten. Sequenced input: peripheral blood. These receptors came from a woman aged 18 to 35 with acute or convalescent COVID-19.

The chain uses TRBV27 and TRBJ2-7; D is uncertain. The V and J ends lost 5 bases and 3 bases respectively, with 17 bases between them. Germline CDR1 reads MNHEY; CDR2 reads SMNVEV (reference sequence). CDR3 size: 15 residues. CDR3 nucleotide sequence: TGTGCCAGCAGTCTGAGACAAGGCCCCTACTACGAGCAGTACTTC. This translates into CASSLRQGPYYEQYF.

This sequence joins TRBV5-8 and TRBJ1-5; 10 nucleotides match TRBD1. CDR3 length equals 16 residues. CDR1 and CDR2 from the germline V gene are SGHTS and YDEGEE. V was clipped by 6 bases and J by 6 bases; unmatched bases: 12. The CDR3 here is CASNLGQGRISQPQHF. Written as DNA, the CDR3 is TGTGCCAGCAACCTGGGACAGGGGAGGATAAGTCAGCCCCAGCATTTT.

J is TRBJ2-5 and V is TRBV6-5; D possibly corresponds to TRBD1 (6 bases). This CDR3 contains 13 residues. Between the trimmed V and J ends, which lost 6 bases and 7 bases, there was a span of 15 bases. Germline V lookup: CDR1 MNHEY, CDR2 SVGAGI. CDR3 loop: CASSLDRIGTQYF. The CDR3 nucleotides read TGTGCCAGCAGCCTCGACAGGATCGGGACCCAGTACTTC.

V and J are TRBV7-9 and TRBJ1-3; 9 bases map to TRBD1. Losses at the gene ends were 4 bases for V and 2 bases for J; bases not matched to a gene: 6. This CDR3 is built from 16 residues. Germline-derived CDR1 and CDR2 are SEHNR and FQNEAQ (reference sequence). CDR3: CASSYRTGATGNTIYF. In DNA form, the CDR3 reads TGTGCCAGCAGCTATCGGACAGGGGCCACTGGAAACACCATATATTTT.

The V gene is TRBV6-6, the J gene TRBJ2-7; D may be TRBD1 (6 bases). Trimming took 7 bases from V and 6 from J, leaving 19 bases between them. The V gene's germline CDR1 is MNHNY and CDR2 SVGAGI (reference sequence). This CDR3 is built from 14 residues. The CDR3 sequence is CASTTGTTPGEQYF. In nucleotides, the CDR3 is TGTGCCAGCACCACCGGGACAACTCCTGGCGAGCAGTACTTC.

The J gene is TRBJ1-2, the V gene TRBV5-1; no firm D call. The length of the CDR3 is 18 residues. The germline gives CDR1 SGHRS, CDR2 YFSETQ. Trimming shortened V by 4 bases and J by 0 bases, and 22 bases separated the two germline ends. The chain's CDR3 is CASSPESTTRNSNYGYTF. The CDR3 bases are TGCGCCAGCAGCCCGGAATCGACTACCAGAAACTCTAACTATGGCTACACCTTC.

The chain combines TRBV28 with TRBJ1-2; 9 bases align to TRBD1. Losses at the gene ends were 5 bases for V and 5 bases for J; bases not matched to a gene: 3. The CDR3 length is 13 residues. Germline V gives CDR1 MDHEN, CDR2 SYDVKM. CDR3 nucleotides: TGTGCCAGCAGTGTGACAGGGGGTTATGGCTACACCTTC. This gives the protein CASSVTGGYGYTF.

The V and J genes are TRBV3-1 (or the pseudogene TRBV3-2) and TRBJ2-2; unclear D gene. Trimming shortened V by 4 bases and J by 4 bases, and 7 bases separated the two germline ends. Germline V gene data show CDR1 as LGHDT and CDR2 as YNNKEL (reference sequence). This CDR3 is built from 13 residues. This CDR3 is CASSLQTTGELFF. In nucleotides, the CDR3 is TGTGCCAGCAGCCTACAGACCACCGGGGAGCTGTTTTTT.

The gene calls are TRBV6-5 and TRBJ2-2; 7 bases match TRBD1. This CDR3 spans 15 amino acids. V lost 6 bases and J lost 5; bases outside the gene matches: 9. From germline, CDR1 is MNHEY and CDR2 SVGAGI. The CDR3 DNA sequence: TGTGCCAGCAGCCGGAACAGGGGATCGACCGGGGAGCTGTTTTTT. It codes for CASSRNRGSTGELFF.

The rearrangement joins TRBV14 to TRBJ2-1; tentatively, D is TRBD2 (5 bases). The CDR3 is 16 residues long. Trimming stripped 0 bases from V and 6 bases from J, with 15 bases between. Germline V gives CDR1 SGHDN, CDR2 FVKESK. CDR3 sequence (DNA): TGTGCCAGCAGCCAAGAACGTGGAGCGGTAAGCAATGAGCAGTTCTTC. Protein product: CASSQERGAVSNEQFF.

J is TRBJ2-7 and V is TRBV14; TRBD2 agrees at 13 bases. The V and J ends lost 1 base and 0 bases, in that order; junction bases with no gene match: 9. The CDR3 sequence is 19 residues long. Per the germline V gene, CDR1 is SGHDN and CDR2 is FVKESK. The CDR3 DNA reads TGTGCCAGCAGCCAAGCAGGGACTAGCGGGATGAAATACTCCTACGAGCAGTACTTC. Its translation: CASSQAGTSGMKYSYEQYF.

J is TRBJ2-7 and V is TRBV19; D remains ambiguous. The CDR3 consists of 11 residues. Germline V CDR1 and CDR2: LNHDA, SQIVND (reference sequence). Trimming pared 10 bases from V and 3 bases from J, leaving 10 bases between. This CDR3 is CATGDFYEQYF. DNA for the CDR3: TGTGCCACCGGCGACTTCTACGAGCAGTACTTC.

The chain couples TRBV18 to TRBJ2-1, with D tentatively TRBD2 (5 bases). V was clipped by 5 bases and J by 5 bases, with 16 bases between them. Germline assignment: CDR1 KGHSH and CDR2 LQKENI. The CDR3 is 15 residues long. The CDR3 here is CASSDGVALDNEQFF. The CDR3 DNA is TGTGCCAGCTCAGACGGGGTGGCCTTAGACAATGAGCAGTTCTTC.

The chain links TRBV7-6 to TRBJ2-2, with 9 bases lining up with TRBD1. The CDR3 length is 17 residues. The germline gives CDR1 SGHVS, CDR2 FNYEAQ. V lost 2 bases to trimming and J lost 0 bases; unmatched junction nucleotides: 4. CDR3 bases: TGTGCCAGCAGCTTACCACAGGGGGCGCCGAACACCGGGGAGCTGTTTTTT. It yields the protein CASSLPQGAPNTGELFF.

The rearrangement uses TRBV5-6 and TRBJ2-7, with D perhaps matching TRBD2 (6 bases). The germline V gene encodes CDR1 SGHDT and CDR2 YYEEEE. This CDR3 is built from 15 residues. The V end lost 0 bases, the J end lost 6 bases, and 16 bases lay between the germline ends. The CDR3 is CASSLGGGGKGEQYF. Written as DNA, the CDR3 is TGTGCCAGCAGCTTGGGGGGCGGAGGGAAGGGCGAGCAGTACTTC.

The chain is built from TRBV5-8 and TRBJ1-4, with 9 nucleotides matching TRBD1. Per the germline V gene, CDR1 is SGHTS and CDR2 is YDEGEE. After removal of 4 bases from V and 3 bases from J, the junction contained 7 bases not matched to a gene. CDR3 length: 16 residues. CDR3 coding DNA: TGTGCCAGCAGCCCGGGAGGGGACAGGGCTAATGAAAAACTGTTTTTT. This gives the protein CASSPGGDRANEKLFF.

In regard to this clone: The sample has other DNA sequences that encode this CDR3 too. The chain is built from TRBV19 and TRBJ1-5, with 9 positions matching TRBD1. Looked up from germline, CDR1 is LNHDA and CDR2 is SQIVND (reference sequence). CDR3 length equals 14 residues. V lost 5 bases to trimming and J lost 6 bases; unmatched junction nucleotides: 5. The CDR3 region has the DNA TGTGCCAGTAGTCTTACAGGGGGCGGTCAGCCCCAGCATTTT. Encoded protein: CASSLTGGGQPQHF.

This clone has just one count. The chain recombines TRBV19 with TRBJ2-7; 8 bases agree with TRBD1. CDR1 and CDR2 (germline): LNHDA, SQIVND (reference sequence). J was trimmed by 3 bases and V by 3 bases; bases with no gene match: 4. There are 14 residues in the CDR3. The CDR3 protein is CASSMRQGIYEQYF. Written as DNA, the CDR3 is TGTGCCAGTAGTATGAGACAGGGGATCTACGAGCAGTACTTC.

The rearrangement uses TRBV6-2 or TRBV6-3 and TRBJ2-7, with TRBD2 matching 15 bases. The ends lost 5 bases at V and 4 bases at J; junction bases unmatched: 3. The germline CDR1 and CDR2 sequences are MNHEY and SVGEGT. The CDR3 length is 15 residues. The CDR3 nucleotides read TGTGCCAGCAGTCCCGGGACTAGCGGGAGGTACGAGCAGTACTTC. It specifies CASSPGTSGRYEQYF.

Only a few counts were recorded for this clone. The chain links TRBV12-1 to TRBJ2-7; the DNA was not used to check the table's D call, TRBD2. TRBV12-1 is a pseudogene locus. This CDR3 contains 16 residues. The CDR3 spells CASSFTPSSGRYEQYF. The DNA for the CDR3 is TGTGCCAGCAGCTTTACCCCGTCTAGCGGGAGATACGAGCAGTACTTC.

The chain recombines TRBV30 with TRBJ2-3; maybe TRBD2 (6 bases). V lost 2 bases, J lost 2 bases, and 14 bases lay in between. CDR1 and CDR2 from the germline V gene are GTSNPN and SVGIG (reference sequence). CDR3 length equals 15 residues. The CDR3 DNA is TGTGCCTGGAGTAATCAGCGGGCGTTCACAGATACGCAGTATTTT. Its protein is CAWSNQRAFTDTQYF.

The chain couples TRBV27 to TRBJ2-7; 9 nucleotides align to TRBD1. This CDR3 contains 14 residues. Germline values: CDR1 MNHEY, CDR2 SMNVEV (reference sequence). The V and J ends lost 5 bases and 3 bases, in that order; junction bases with no gene match: 5. The DNA for the CDR3 is TGTGCCAGCAGTGCCGGGACAGGGTACTACGAGCAGTACTTC. Protein: CASSAGTGYYEQYF.

This chain links TRBV6-4 with TRBJ2-1; TRBD2 agrees at 9 bases. With V trimmed by 4 bases and J by 5 bases, 9 bases remained unmatched. Germline CDR1 MRHNA, CDR2 SNTAGT. This CDR3 has 16 amino acids. CDR3 sequence: CASSVYSGSANNEQFF. In DNA form, the CDR3 reads TGTGCCAGCAGTGTATATAGCGGGAGCGCTAACAATGAGCAGTTCTTC.

The V call is TRBV6-5, the J call TRBJ2-7, with 8 bases aligning to TRBD1. The germline gives CDR1 MNHEY, CDR2 SVGAGI. This CDR3 comprises 16 residues. V shed 0 bases and J 3 bases; nucleotides not matched to a gene: 7. The CDR3 region has the DNA TGTGCCAGCAGTTACTCGTTGGCCGGACAGGGCTACGAGCAGTACTTC. Translation gives CASSYSLAGQGYEQYF.

The V gene is TRBV19, the J gene TRBJ2-1, with TRBD2 matching 8 bases. Trimming at V came to 1 base and at J to 0 bases, leaving 5 bases not matched to a gene. Germline V gene data show CDR1 as LNHDA and CDR2 as SQIVND (reference sequence). The CDR3 extends over 17 amino acids. CDR3 nucleotide sequence: TGTGCCAGTAGTATAGTTTCGGGGGGGAGCTCCTACAATGAGCAGTTCTTC. Its protein is CASSIVSGGSSYNEQFF. Variable domain in full (rest from reference TRBV19 and TRBJ2-1): DGGITQSPKYLFRKEGQNVTLSCEQNLNHDAMYWYRQDPGQGLRLIYYSQIVNDFQKGDIAEGYSVSREKKESFPLTVTSAQKNPTAFYLCASSIVSGGSSYNEQFFGPGTRLTVL.

This chain connects TRBV19 to TRBJ2-7, with unresolved D. Germline V gene data show CDR1 as LNHDA and CDR2 as SQIVND (reference sequence). The length of the CDR3 is 14 residues. The V end lost 4 bases, the J end lost 1 base, and 11 bases lay between the germline ends. CDR3 amino acids: CASSKESISYEQYF. DNA of the CDR3: TGTGCCAGTAGTAAGGAGAGTATTTCCTACGAGCAGTACTTC.

The gene calls are TRBV5-4 and TRBJ2-3; D is possibly TRBD2 (6 bases). The V gene lost 2 bases and the J gene lost 0 bases, with 13 bases spanning the gap. This CDR3 contains 16 residues. Germline values: CDR1 SGHNT, CDR2 YYREEE (reference sequence). Written as DNA, the CDR3 is TGTGCCAGCAGCTTAACCGGGAGACCTAGCACAGATACGCAGTATTTT. This codes for CASSLTGRPSTDTQYF.

The chain is built from TRBV7-2 and TRBJ1-2; tentatively, D is TRBD1 (5 bases). Germline lookup yields CDR1 SGHTA and CDR2 FQGNSA. V was clipped by 5 bases and J by 9 bases, with 13 bases between them. The CDR3 covers 12 residues. CDR3 in amino acids: CASSQGESRYTF. The CDR3 nucleotides read TGTGCCAGCAGCCAGGGTGAGAGTCGCTACACCTTC.

V is TRBV5-1 and J is TRBJ2-1, with D possibly TRBD2 on 6 matching bases. V was clipped by 3 bases and J by 7 bases, with 20 bases between them. The CDR3 has 16 residues. Germline-derived CDR1 and CDR2 are SGHRS and YFSETQ. The CDR3 loop is CASSYVAGSLGNEQFF. Written as DNA, the CDR3 is TGCGCCAGCAGCTACGTGGCGGGATCTTTGGGGAATGAGCAGTTCTTC.